A single sample gave rise to the 10 T cell receptor beta chains below, sequenced in a study of blood T cell repertoires in COVID-19. The protocol was immunoSEQ multiplex PCR, while the TCRdb copy is restricted to in-frame clones and leaves out a portion. The table has approximately 190,000 clones, around nine tenths seen once; the top ten hold about 6.6%. Sequencing was done on a sample of peripheral blood. Source of these receptors: a woman between 40 and 55 years old who had recovered from COVID-19.

The rearrangement links TRBV4-1 to TRBJ2-7; 11 nucleotides line up with TRBD1. The CDR3 runs to 14 residues. The germline gives CDR1 MGHRA, CDR2 YSYEKL. V was clipped by 4 bases and J by 4 bases; unmatched bases: 3. CDR3 DNA sequence: TGCGCCAGCAGCCCCGGACAGGGGGCGTACGAGCAGTACTTC. As protein: CASSPGQGAYEQYF.

The chain is built from TRBV5-1 and TRBJ2-1; D is unclear. V was shortened by 0 bases and J by 3 bases, with 7 bases between the two germline ends. This CDR3 is 14 amino acids long. CDR1 and CDR2 (germline): SGHRS, YFSETQ. The CDR3 loop is CASSLADFYNEQFF. In nucleotides, the CDR3 is TGCGCCAGCAGCTTGGCCGACTTCTACAATGAGCAGTTCTTC.

The chain has TRBV7-2 and TRBJ1-1; D gene uncertain. Trimming shortened V by 5 bases and J by 3 bases, and 10 bases separated the two germline ends. The CDR3 is 13 residues long. Germline CDR1 and CDR2: SGHTA and FQGNSA. CDR3 loop: CASSPRLYTEAFF. DNA for the CDR3: TGTGCCAGCAGCCCCCGACTCTACACTGAAGCTTTCTTT.

This rearrangement joins TRBV24-1 to TRBJ2-1; 9 nucleotides match TRBD2. The CDR3 loop spans 15 amino acids. V shed 0 bases, J shed 8 bases, and the junction held 4 bases outside the gene matches. Germline values: CDR1 KGHDR, CDR2 SFDVKD. CDR3 bases: TGTGCCACCAGTGATTTGCCTAGCGGGAACCATGAGCAGTTCTTC. Protein: CATSDLPSGNHEQFF.

The chain joins TRBV20-1 to TRBJ1-1; 8 positions match TRBD1. This CDR3 region has 11 residues. Germline CDR1 reads DFQATT; CDR2 reads SNEGSKA (reference sequence). V was clipped by 5 bases and J by 9 bases; unmatched bases: 5. CDR3 sequence reads: CSALRTGKAFF. In nucleotides, the CDR3 is TGCAGTGCTCTAAGGACAGGGAAAGCTTTCTTT.

This clone was counted between two and nine times. The rearrangement uses TRBV5-8 and TRBJ2-7; 9 nucleotides match TRBD1. Germline CDR1 is SGHTS and CDR2 is YDEGEE. The CDR3 has 15 amino acids. With V trimmed by 6 bases and J by 4 bases, 11 bases remained unmatched. CDR3 in amino acids: CASTRETGGFYEQYF. CDR3 nucleotide sequence: TGTGCCAGCACGAGGGAGACAGGGGGGTTTTACGAGCAGTACTTC.

This chain links TRBV2 with TRBJ2-1, with TRBD2 matching 7 bases. The CDR3 loop spans 16 amino acids. The junction had 9 bases not matched to a gene; V was cut back by 3 bases and J by 4 bases. CDR1 and CDR2 (germline): SNHLY, FYNNEI. The CDR3 DNA reads as TGTGCCAGCAGTGAGGGGTTCGCGGGAGCTTACAATGAGCAGTTCTTC. This codes for CASSEGFAGAYNEQFF.

V and J are TRBV27 and TRBJ1-2; the match to TRBD1 covers 7 bases. The trim removed 5 bases at V and 7 bases at J, leaving 16 bases unmatched. This CDR3 is built from 16 residues. The V gene's germline CDR1 is MNHEY and CDR2 SMNVEV (reference sequence). The DNA of the CDR3 is TGTGCCAGCAGTACCGCCCCCCGACAGGGCGAGGGTGGCTACACCTTC. Its protein product is CASSTAPRQGEGGYTF.

The V and J genes are TRBV6-4 and TRBJ2-2, with TRBD2 matching 9 bases. V trimming: 2 bases; J trimming: 6 bases; junction bases outside the gene matches: 4. The CDR3 is 15 amino acids. Germline-derived CDR1 and CDR2 are MRHNA and SNTAGT. Here the CDR3 reads CASSDPGLAAGELFF. For the CDR3, the DNA is TGTGCCAGCAGTGACCCGGGACTAGCAGCCGGGGAGCTGTTTTTT.

This clone was found a few times. This sequence joins TRBV5-1 and TRBJ2-7, with TRBD2 as a possible D gene (5 bases). Germline-derived CDR1 and CDR2 are SGHRS and YFSETQ. V shed 0 bases and J shed 5 bases, with 12 bases lying between them. The CDR3 sequence is 14 residues long. The CDR3 reads CASSLGSSGDEQYF. The CDR3 nucleotides read TGCGCCAGCAGCTTGGGCTCGAGCGGCGACGAGCAGTACTTC.